The sequence of this TCR beta chain was determined in a study of memory B cells and T cells in multiple sclerosis. The study's findings and limits: Compartments had unequal clone-set sizes, affecting shared clonotype counts.

A word on this clone: Its antigen is undetermined.

Only in-frame clones appear in the TCRdb table, and some are missing; sequencing was by immunoSEQ multiplex PCR. Among 11,000 to 15,000 clones, about 70% were seen once, and the ten largest hold 2% to 2.5%. The CDR3 sequence is 14 residues long. Unmatched junction bases numbered 9, after V lost 4 bases and J lost 5 bases. Germline CDR1 and CDR2: SQVTM and ANQGSEA. The chain employs TRBV29-1 and TRBJ1-2; the match to TRBD1 covers 8 bases. The sequenced material came from memory (CD45RO+) CD4+ T cells from blood. The clonotype originates from a human donor with multiple sclerosis. The CDR3 is CSVVNVGQGYGYTF. The CDR3 DNA sequence: TGCAGCGTTGTTAACGTCGGACAGGGTTATGGCTACACCTTC.